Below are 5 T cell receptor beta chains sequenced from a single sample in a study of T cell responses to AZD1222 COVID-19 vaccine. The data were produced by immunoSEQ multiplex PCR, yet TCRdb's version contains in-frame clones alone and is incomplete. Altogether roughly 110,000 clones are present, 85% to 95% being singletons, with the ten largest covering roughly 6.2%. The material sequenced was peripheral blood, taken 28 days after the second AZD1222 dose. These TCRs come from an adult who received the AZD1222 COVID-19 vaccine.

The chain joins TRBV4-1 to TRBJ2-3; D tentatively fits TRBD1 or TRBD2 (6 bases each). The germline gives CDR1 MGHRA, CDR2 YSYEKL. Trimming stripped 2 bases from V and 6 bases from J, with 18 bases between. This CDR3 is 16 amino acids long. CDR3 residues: CASSQQSGGRGDTQYF. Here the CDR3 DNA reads TGCGCCAGCAGCCAACAAAGTGGGGGGCGCGGGGATACGCAGTATTTT.

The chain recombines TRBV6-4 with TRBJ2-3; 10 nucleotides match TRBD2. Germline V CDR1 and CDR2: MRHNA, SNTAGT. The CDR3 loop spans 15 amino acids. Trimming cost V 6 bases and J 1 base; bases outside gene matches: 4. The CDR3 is CASSDLAGGTDTQYF. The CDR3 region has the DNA TGTGCCAGCAGCGACCTAGCGGGAGGCACAGATACGCAGTATTTT.

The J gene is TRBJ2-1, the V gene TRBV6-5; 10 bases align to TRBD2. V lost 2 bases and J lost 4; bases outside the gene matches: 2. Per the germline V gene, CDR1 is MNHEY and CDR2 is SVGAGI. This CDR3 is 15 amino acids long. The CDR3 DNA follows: TGTGCCAGCAGTTACGAAGCGGGAGGGTACAATGAGCAGTTCTTC. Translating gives CASSYEAGGYNEQFF.

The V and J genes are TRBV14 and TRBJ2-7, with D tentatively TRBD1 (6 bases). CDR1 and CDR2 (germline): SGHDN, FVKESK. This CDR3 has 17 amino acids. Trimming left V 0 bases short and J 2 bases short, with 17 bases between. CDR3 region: CASSQDARVTGTYEQYF. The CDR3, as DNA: TGTGCCAGCAGCCAAGACGCCAGAGTGACAGGCACCTACGAGCAGTACTTC.

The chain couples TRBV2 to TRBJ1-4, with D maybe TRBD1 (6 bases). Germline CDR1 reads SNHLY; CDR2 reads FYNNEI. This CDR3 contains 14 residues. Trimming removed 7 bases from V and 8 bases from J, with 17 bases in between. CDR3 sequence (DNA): TGTGCCAGCACCGAAGGGGGGGCGAAGGAAAAACTGTTTTTT. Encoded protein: CASTEGGAKEKLFF. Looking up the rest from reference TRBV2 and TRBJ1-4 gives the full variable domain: EPEVTQTPSHQVTQMGQEVILRCVPISNHLYFYWYRQILGQKVEFLVSFYNNEISEKSEIFDDQFSVERPDGSNFTLKIRSTKLEDSAMYFCASTEGGAKEKLFFGSGTQLSVL.